A selection of T cell receptor beta chains follows, all from one sample in a study of blood T cell repertoires in COVID-19. TCRdb keeps only in-frame clones here, not all; method: immunoSEQ multiplex PCR. The data hold tens of thousands of clones, with 70% to 85% observed a single time. The sequenced material came from peripheral blood. The receptors derive from a woman older than 75 with acute or convalescent COVID-19. Both conserved end residues are part of each CDR3.

V gene: TRBV11-2; J gene: TRBJ2-2; CDR3 protein: CASRQGHRDTGELFF
V gene: TRBV18; J gene: TRBJ2-2; CDR3 protein: CASSPTGSTGELFF
V gene: TRBV9; J gene: TRBJ2-1; CDR3 protein: CASSVGWRGGYNEQFF
V gene: TRBV25-1; J gene: TRBJ1-5; CDR3 protein: CASSESTGLGSNQPQHF
V gene: TRBV10-1; J gene: TRBJ1-2; CDR3 protein: CASSVLTGPTF
V gene: TRBV3-1/TRBV3-2; J gene: TRBJ1-6; CDR3 protein: CASSQAGPSSYNSPLHF
V gene: TRBV7-2; J gene: TRBJ2-7; CDR3 protein: CASSLALSGAYEQYF
V gene: TRBV29-1; J gene: TRBJ1-2; CDR3 protein: CSVRWDREYGYTF
V gene: TRBV10-1; J gene: TRBJ2-7; CDR3 protein: CASSDSGVPLYEQYF
V gene: TRBV29-1; J gene: TRBJ2-1; CDR3 protein: CSVAWGSGGNEQFF
V gene: TRBV5-4; J gene: TRBJ2-2; CDR3 protein: CASSLAGTRAGELFF
V gene: TRBV18; J gene: TRBJ1-2; CDR3 protein: CASSPPEQGAGYTF
V gene: TRBV5-4; J gene: TRBJ1-1; CDR3 protein: CASSTGQGRTEAFF
V gene: TRBV9; J gene: TRBJ1-2; CDR3 protein: CAGGQGSPPYGYTF
V gene: TRBV25-1; J gene: TRBJ1-4; CDR3 protein: CASSERGVREKLFF
V gene: TRBV18; J gene: TRBJ1-6; CDR3 protein: CASSLGTSQNSPLHF
V gene: TRBV30; J gene: TRBJ1-1; CDR3 protein: CAWKDRAYTEAFF
V gene: TRBV5-1; J gene: TRBJ2-5; CDR3 protein: CASSSLTGSVETQYF
V gene: TRBV19; J gene: TRBJ1-6; CDR3 protein: CASSIRGPNSPLHF
V gene: TRBV18; J gene: TRBJ2-2; CDR3 protein: CASSPKLSANTGELFF
V gene: TRBV18; J gene: TRBJ1-5; CDR3 protein: CASSPGGGNQPQHF
V gene: TRBV5-6; J gene: TRBJ2-5; CDR3 protein: CASSSAAEGETQYF
V gene: TRBV5-1; J gene: TRBJ2-7; CDR3 protein: CASSWGGTVGDYEQYF
V gene: TRBV28; J gene: TRBJ1-1; CDR3 protein: CASRWGTGEVTEAFF
V gene: TRBV28; J gene: TRBJ2-5; CDR3 protein: CASSPRQGEGQETQYF
V gene: TRBV18; J gene: TRBJ1-5; CDR3 protein: CASSPGGQGVYQPQHF
V gene: TRBV5-1; J gene: TRBJ1-2; CDR3 protein: CASSLPGNGYTF
V gene: TRBV6-5; J gene: TRBJ2-7; CDR3 protein: CASRTRDEQYF
V gene: TRBV28; J gene: TRBJ1-2; CDR3 protein: CASRGSDRGAYTF
V gene: TRBV30; J gene: TRBJ1-2; CDR3 protein: CAWSPGSYGYTF
V gene: TRBV5-1; J gene: TRBJ2-7; CDR3 protein: CASRSDPSNSYEQYF
V gene: TRBV5-1; J gene: TRBJ1-6; CDR3 protein: CASSLDDSSLYNSPLHF
V gene: TRBV7-2; J gene: TRBJ1-1; CDR3 protein: CASTQGDRRNTEAFF
V gene: TRBV2; J gene: TRBJ2-5; CDR3 protein: CASSATQETQYF
V gene: TRBV29-1; J gene: TRBJ2-1; CDR3 protein: CSVVGAPLYNEQFF
V gene: TRBV19; J gene: TRBJ2-1; CDR3 protein: CASSETSGGYNEQFF
V gene: TRBV25-1; J gene: TRBJ1-1; CDR3 protein: CASGRVGEAFF